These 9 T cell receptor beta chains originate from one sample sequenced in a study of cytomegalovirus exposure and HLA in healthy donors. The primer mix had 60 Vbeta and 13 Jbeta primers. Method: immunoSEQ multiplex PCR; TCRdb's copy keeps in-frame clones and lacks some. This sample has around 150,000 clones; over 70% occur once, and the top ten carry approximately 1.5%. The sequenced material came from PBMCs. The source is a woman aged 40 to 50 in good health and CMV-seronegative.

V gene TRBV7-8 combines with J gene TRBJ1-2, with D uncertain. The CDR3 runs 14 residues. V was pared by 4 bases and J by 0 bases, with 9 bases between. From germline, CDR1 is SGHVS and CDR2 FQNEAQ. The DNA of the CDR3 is TGTGCCAGCAGCTCAACAAGCGCTAACTATGGCTACACCTTC. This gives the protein CASSSTSANYGYTF.

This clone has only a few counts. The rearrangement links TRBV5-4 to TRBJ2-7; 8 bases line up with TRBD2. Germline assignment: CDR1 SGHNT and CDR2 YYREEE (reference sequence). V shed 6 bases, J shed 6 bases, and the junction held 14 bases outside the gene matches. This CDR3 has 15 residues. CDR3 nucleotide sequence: TGTGCCAGCACCCTCGTGCCGGGGGGGCCGGGCGAGCAGTACTTC. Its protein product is CASTLVPGGPGEQYF.

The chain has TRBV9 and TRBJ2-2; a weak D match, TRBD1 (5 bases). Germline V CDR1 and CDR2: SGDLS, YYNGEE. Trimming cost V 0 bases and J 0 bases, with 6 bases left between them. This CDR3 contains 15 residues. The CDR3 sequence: CASSVGGANTGELFF. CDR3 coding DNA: TGTGCCAGCAGCGTAGGGGGCGCGAACACCGGGGAGCTGTTTTTT.

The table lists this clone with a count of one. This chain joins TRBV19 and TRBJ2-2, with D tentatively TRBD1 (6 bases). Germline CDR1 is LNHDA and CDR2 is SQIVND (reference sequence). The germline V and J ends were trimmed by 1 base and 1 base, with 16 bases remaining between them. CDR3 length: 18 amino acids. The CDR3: CASSIALIRTENTGELFF. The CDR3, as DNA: TGTGCCAGTAGTATAGCCTTAATTCGGACAGAGAACACCGGGGAGCTGTTTTTT.

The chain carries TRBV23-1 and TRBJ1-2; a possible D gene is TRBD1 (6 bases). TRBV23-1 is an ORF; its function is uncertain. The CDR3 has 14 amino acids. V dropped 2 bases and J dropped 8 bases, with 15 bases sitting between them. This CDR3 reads CASSQKEAGEGYTF. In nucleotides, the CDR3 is TGCGCCAGCAGTCAAAAGGAGGCAGGGGAAGGCTACACCTTC.

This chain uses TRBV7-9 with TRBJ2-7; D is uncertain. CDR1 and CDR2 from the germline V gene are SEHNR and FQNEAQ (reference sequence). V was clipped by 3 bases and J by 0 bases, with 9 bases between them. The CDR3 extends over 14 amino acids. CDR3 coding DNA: TGTGCCAGCAGCTTGCCAGCGTCCTCCTACGAGCAGTACTTC. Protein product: CASSLPASSYEQYF.

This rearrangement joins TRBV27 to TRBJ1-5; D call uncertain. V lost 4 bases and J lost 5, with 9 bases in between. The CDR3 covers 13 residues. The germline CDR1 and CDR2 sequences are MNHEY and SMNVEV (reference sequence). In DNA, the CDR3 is TGTGCCAGCAGTTGGGCAGTACATCAGCCCCAGCATTTT. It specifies CASSWAVHQPQHF.

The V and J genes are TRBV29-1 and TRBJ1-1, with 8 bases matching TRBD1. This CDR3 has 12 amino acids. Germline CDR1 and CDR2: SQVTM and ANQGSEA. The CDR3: CSAMGQESKAFF. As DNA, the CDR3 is TGCAGTGCTATGGGACAGGAGTCTAAAGCTTTCTTT.

CDR3 sequence: CASSYRGAANTEAFF. In DNA form, the CDR3 reads TGTGCCAGCAGTTACCGTGGGGCCGCGAACACTGAAGCTTTCTTT. This chain links TRBV6-5 with TRBJ1-1, with D possibly matching TRBD1 (5 bases). CDR1 and CDR2 (germline): MNHEY, SVGAGI. The ends were cut back, 2 bases at V and 1 base at J, with 11 bases in the middle. This CDR3 region has 15 residues.